This T cell receptor (beta chain) was profiled in a study of Tregs in tolerant kidney transplant recipients (dated by TCRdb to about 2019). About the full investigation: Related donors were used in the transplants with nonmyeloablative bone marrow transplantation, and mixed chimerism was transient in the human trials. The study used TCRbeta sequencing to identify donor-specific regulatory T cells before combined kidney and bone marrow transplantation, then tracked those cells after transplant. General findings and caveats noted by the study authors: Because only a small number of patients were included, the study had limitations, and the results will need to be validated in larger populations as well as under other immunosuppression protocols. Expanding Tregs with activated donor B cells appeared to identify the most biologically relevant and donor-specific TCRbeta repertoire. Donor-specific Treg expansion was found to exceed global Treg expansion in tolerant patients, suggesting antigen-driven rather than nonspecific expansion. Biological reproducibility was not directly addressed, though technical replication error appeared minimal. For some patients the PCR primers changed over time, which made it impossible to compare the samples from those patients at the nucleotide level.

Comments on this clone: Which antigen it targets is not known. The CDR3 is cut off 3 residues early in the read; its end comes from the germline J gene.

From the cysteine through the phenylalanine, the CDR3 covers 14 amino acids. The 33 bases shown cover part of the CDR3, and their frame starts at base 1. Reading the germline V gene gives CDR1 SNHLY and CDR2 FYNNEI. Genomic DNA was extracted from sorted cells with the QIAGEN DNeasy Blood and Tissue Kit for TCRbeta CDR3 sequencing. Through immunoSEQ, high-throughput TCRbeta CDR3 sequencing was done commercially, including PCR amplification with internal controls and bias correction. As for the authors' bioinformatics: Unique productive TCRbeta sequences were defined by CDR3 nucleotide sequence where primers matched, and otherwise by CDR3 amino acid sequence together with Vbeta and Jbeta genes. As a correction for sorting error, sequences shared between sorted populations at a frequency ratio of 2:1 or less were discarded, and the remaining shared sequences were assigned to the higher population. A sequence counted as donor-reactive if, in CFSE-low cells, the sequence had a frequency of at least 0.01% and was expanded at least 5-fold compared with unstimulated cells. Repertoire divergence was quantified by Jensen-Shannon divergence calculated from the top 100 TCRbeta sequences ranked by frequency. For samples with multiple sequencing runs, sorting error was corrected separately for each run before the runs were pooled. TCRdb carries this immuneACCESS record with in-frame sequences only. Its versions omit some clonotypes, under half of them owing to an unresolved V gene in the studies checked, with the rest unexplained. V, J and clone size derive from that table, while D and trimming were established from the DNA sequence. The sample's clone listing holds about 30,000 clones. The ten largest clonotypes hold approximately 15% of the sample.

Per the publication, the time point label means: blood sample drawn before combined kidney and bone marrow transplant. Thawed PBMCs were FACS-sorted into unstimulated Tregs (CD4+CD25+CD127-), CD4+ non-Tregs (CD4+CD25-), CD4 cells and CD8 cells. Patients were several combined kidney and bone marrow transplant recipients from the ITN036ST trial, and only these trial subjects had samples available. Healthy control blood was processed by Ficoll density gradient to PBMCs and cryopreserved; patient PBMCs were collected before and after transplant. This TCR came from a human donor who received a combined kidney and bone marrow transplant. The rearrangement combines TRBV2 with TRBJ2-1, with TRBD1 perhaps the D gene, on 6 matching bases. The starting material was CD8+ T cells from blood, obtained before the transplant. The DNA read from the CDR3 is TGTGCAAAACAGGGTCACGTTCGAACCAATGAG. This yields the protein CAKQGHVRTNE. The whole CDR3 is CAKQGHVRTNEQFF.